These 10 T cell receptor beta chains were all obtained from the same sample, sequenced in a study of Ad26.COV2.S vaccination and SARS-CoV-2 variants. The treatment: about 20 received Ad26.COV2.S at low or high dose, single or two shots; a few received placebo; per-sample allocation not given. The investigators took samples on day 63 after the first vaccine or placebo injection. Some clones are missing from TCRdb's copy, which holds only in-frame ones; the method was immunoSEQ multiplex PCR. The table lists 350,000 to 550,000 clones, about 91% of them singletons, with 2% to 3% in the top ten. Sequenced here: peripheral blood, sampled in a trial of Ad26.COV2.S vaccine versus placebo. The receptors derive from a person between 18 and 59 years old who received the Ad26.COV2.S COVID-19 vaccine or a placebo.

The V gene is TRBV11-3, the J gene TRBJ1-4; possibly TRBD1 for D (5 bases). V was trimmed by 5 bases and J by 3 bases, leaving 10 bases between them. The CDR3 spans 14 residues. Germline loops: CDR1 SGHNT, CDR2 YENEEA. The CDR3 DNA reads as TGTGCCAGCAGCCTCAGGGTTGCTAATGAAAAACTGTTTTTT. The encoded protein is CASSLRVANEKLFF.

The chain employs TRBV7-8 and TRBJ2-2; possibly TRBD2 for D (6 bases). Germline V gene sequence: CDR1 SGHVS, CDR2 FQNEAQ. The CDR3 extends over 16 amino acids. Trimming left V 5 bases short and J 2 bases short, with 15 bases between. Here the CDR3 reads CASSRSRDLNTGELFF. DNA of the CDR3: TGTGCCAGCAGCCGGAGCCGGGACTTAAACACCGGGGAGCTGTTTTTT.

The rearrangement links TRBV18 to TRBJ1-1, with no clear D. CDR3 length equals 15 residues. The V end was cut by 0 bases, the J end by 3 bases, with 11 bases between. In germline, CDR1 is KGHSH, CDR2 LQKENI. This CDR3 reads CASSPPSLSDTEAFF. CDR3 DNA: TGTGCCAGCTCACCACCGAGTTTGTCAGACACTGAAGCTTTCTTT.

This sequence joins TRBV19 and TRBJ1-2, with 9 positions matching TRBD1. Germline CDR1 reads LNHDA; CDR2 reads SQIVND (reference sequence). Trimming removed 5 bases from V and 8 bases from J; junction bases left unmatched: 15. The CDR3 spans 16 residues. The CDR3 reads CASSPRLGQGIEGYTF. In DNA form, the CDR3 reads TGTGCCAGTAGTCCTCGTCTAGGACAGGGGATAGAGGGCTACACCTTC.

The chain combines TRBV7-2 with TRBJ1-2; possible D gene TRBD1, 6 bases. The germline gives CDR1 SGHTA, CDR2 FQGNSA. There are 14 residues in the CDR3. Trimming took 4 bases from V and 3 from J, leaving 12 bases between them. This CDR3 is CASSYGGGHYGYTF. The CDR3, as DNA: TGTGCCAGCAGCTATGGGGGCGGCCACTATGGCTACACCTTC. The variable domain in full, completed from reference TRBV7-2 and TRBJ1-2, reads GAGVSQSPSNKVTEKGKDVELRCDPISGHTALYWYRQSLGQGLEFLIYFQGNSAPDKSGLPSDRFSAERTGGSVSTLTIQRTQQEDSAVYLCASSYGGGHYGYTFGSGTRLTVV.

Here the CDR3 DNA reads TGTGCCAGCAGCGTAATGGGGACGAACCCTACAGATACGCAGTATTTT. As protein: CASSVMGTNPTDTQYF. The chain uses TRBV9 and TRBJ2-3; D possibly matches TRBD1 or TRBD2 (5 bases each). The CDR3 sequence is 16 residues long. Germline CDR1 SGDLS, CDR2 YYNGEE. V gave up 1 base and J gave up 3 bases, with 15 bases separating them.

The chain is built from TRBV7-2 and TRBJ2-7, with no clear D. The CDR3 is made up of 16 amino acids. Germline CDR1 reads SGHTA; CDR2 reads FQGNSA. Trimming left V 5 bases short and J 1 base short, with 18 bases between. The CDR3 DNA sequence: TGTGCCAGCAGCCGCCGCACGGTGCGTTCATCCTACGAGCAGTACTTC. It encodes CASSRRTVRSSYEQYF. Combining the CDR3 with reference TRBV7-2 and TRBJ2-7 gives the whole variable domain GAGVSQSPSNKVTEKGKDVELRCDPISGHTALYWYRQSLGQGLEFLIYFQGNSAPDKSGLPSDRFSAERTGGSVSTLTIQRTQQEDSAVYLCASSRRTVRSSYEQYFGPGTRLTVT.

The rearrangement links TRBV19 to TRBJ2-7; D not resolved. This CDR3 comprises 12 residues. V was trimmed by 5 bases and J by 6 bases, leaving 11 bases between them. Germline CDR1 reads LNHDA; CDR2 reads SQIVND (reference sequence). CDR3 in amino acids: CASSASRSEQYF. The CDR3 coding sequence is TGTGCCAGTAGTGCCTCCCGATCCGAGCAGTACTTC.

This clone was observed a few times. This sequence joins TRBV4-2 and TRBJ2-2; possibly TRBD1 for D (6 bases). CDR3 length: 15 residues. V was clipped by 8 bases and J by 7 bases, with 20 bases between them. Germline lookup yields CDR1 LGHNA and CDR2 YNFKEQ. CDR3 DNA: TGTGCCAGCGGGCTTTCGGACAGCCTCGGCGGGGAGCTGTTTTTT. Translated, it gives CASGLSDSLGGELFF.

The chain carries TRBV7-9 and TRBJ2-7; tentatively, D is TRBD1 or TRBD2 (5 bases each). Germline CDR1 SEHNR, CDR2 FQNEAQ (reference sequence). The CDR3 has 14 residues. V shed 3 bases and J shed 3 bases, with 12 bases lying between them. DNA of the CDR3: TGTGCCAGCAGCTTCGGGACCGCGTACTACGAGCAGTACTTC. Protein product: CASSFGTAYYEQYF.